This TCR beta chain was obtained from a study of blood T cell repertoires in COVID-19. V was trimmed by 3 bases and J by 16 bases, leaving 20 bases between them. CDR1 is SGHNT and CDR2 is YYREEE in the germline V gene (reference sequence). The CDR3 has 13 amino acids. Generated by immunoSEQ multiplex PCR, the TCRdb table keeps only in-frame clones and is missing some. The data contain about 370,000 clones, 89% of them singletons. The sequenced material came from peripheral blood. This TCR derives from a woman in her twenties or thirties with COVID-19, enrolled during active disease. The chain joins TRBV5-4 to TRBJ2-1; D might be TRBD2 (6 bases). In nucleotides, the CDR3 is TGTGCCAGCAGCTCCCAGGGAGGTGGGCTATTCTTCTTC. Protein product: CASSSQGGGLFFF.